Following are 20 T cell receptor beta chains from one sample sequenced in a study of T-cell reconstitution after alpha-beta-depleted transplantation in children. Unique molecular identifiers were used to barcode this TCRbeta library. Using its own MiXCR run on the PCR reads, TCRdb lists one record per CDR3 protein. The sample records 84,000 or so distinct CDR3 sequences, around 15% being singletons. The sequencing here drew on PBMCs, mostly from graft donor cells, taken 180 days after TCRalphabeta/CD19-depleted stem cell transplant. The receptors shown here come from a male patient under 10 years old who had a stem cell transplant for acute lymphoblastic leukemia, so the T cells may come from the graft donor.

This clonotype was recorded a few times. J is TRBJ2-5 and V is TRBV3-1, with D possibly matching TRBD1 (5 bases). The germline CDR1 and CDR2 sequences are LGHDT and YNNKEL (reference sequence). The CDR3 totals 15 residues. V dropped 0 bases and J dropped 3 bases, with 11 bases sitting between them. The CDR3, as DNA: TGTGCCAGCAGCCAAGAGGGGCGAAGCGAAGAGACCCAGTACTTC. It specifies CASSQEGRSEETQYF.

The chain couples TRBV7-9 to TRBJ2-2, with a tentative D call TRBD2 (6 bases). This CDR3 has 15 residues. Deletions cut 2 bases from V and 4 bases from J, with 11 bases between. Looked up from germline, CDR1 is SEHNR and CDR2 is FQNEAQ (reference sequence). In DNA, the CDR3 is TGTGCCAGCAGCTTACCGGGGGTGAGCACCGGGGAGCTGTTTTTT. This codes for CASSLPGVSTGELFF.

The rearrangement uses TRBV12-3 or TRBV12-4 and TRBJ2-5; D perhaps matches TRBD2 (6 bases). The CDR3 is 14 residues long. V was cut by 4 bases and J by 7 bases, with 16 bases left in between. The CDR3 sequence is CASSWGEEIMTQYF. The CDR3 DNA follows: TGTGCCAGCAGTTGGGGGGAGGAAATAATGACCCAGTACTTC.

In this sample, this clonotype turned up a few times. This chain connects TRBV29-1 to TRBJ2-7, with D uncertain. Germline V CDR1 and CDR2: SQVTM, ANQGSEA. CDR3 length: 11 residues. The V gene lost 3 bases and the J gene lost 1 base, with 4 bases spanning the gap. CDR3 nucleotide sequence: TGCAGCGTTGAGGCATCCTACGAGCAGTACTTC. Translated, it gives CSVEASYEQYF.

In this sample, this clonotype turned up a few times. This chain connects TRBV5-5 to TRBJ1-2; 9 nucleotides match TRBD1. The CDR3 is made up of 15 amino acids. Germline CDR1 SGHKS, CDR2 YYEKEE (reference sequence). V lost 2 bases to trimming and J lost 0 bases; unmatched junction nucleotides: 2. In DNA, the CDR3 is TGTGCCAGCAGCTTTGACAGGGGGACTAACTATGGCTACACCTTC. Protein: CASSFDRGTNYGYTF. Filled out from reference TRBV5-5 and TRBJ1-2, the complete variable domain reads DAGVTQSPTHLIKTRGQQVTLRCSPISGHKSVSWYQQVLGQGPQFIFQYYEKEERGRGNFPDRFSARQFPNYSSELNVNALLLGDSALYLCASSFDRGTNYGYTFGSGTRLTVV.

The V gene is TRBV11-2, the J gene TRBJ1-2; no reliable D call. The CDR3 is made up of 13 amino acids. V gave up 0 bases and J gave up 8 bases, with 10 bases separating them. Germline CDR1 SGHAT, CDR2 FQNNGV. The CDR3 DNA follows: TGTGCCAGCAGCTTAGAACCGAATCGGGGCTACACCTTC. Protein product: CASSLEPNRGYTF. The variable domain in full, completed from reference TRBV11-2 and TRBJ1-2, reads EAGVAQSPRYKIIEKRQSVAFWCNPISGHATLYWYQQILGQGPKLLIQFQNNGVVDDSQLPKDRFSAERLKGVDSTLKIQPAKLEDSAVYLCASSLEPNRGYTFGSGTRLTVV.

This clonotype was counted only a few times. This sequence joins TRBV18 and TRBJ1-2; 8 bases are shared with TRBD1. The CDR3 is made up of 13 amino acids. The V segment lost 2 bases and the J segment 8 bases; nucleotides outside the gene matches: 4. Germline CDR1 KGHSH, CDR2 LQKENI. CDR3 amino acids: CASSPKDRGGYTF. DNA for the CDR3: TGTGCCAGCTCACCAAAAGACAGGGGAGGCTACACCTTC.

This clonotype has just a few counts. The CDR3 nucleotides read TGTGCCAGCAGCTTGGGGGCAACAAACACTGAAGCTTTCTTT. Translating it yields CASSLGATNTEAFF. The chain carries TRBV5-5 and TRBJ1-1; no clear D gene. V lost 0 bases, J lost 2 bases, and 8 bases lay in between. The germline gives CDR1 SGHKS, CDR2 YYEKEE (reference sequence). This CDR3 is 14 amino acids long.

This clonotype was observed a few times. In DNA form, the CDR3 reads TGTGCCAGCAGCTTGGGATTTACCTACGAGCAGTACTTC. Translation gives CASSLGFTYEQYF. The chain is built from TRBV7-8 and TRBJ2-7; no definite D call. In germline, CDR1 is SGHVS, CDR2 FQNEAQ. V dropped 3 bases and J dropped 2 bases, with 8 bases sitting between them. The CDR3 covers 13 residues.

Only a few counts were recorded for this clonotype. The CDR3 bases are TGCGCCAGCAGCCCGGGACGGAACTACGAGCAGTACTTC. Translated, it gives CASSPGRNYEQYF. The rearrangement uses TRBV5-1 and TRBJ2-7; D may correspond to TRBD1 or TRBD2 (5 bases each). The CDR3 is 13 residues long. Between the trimmed V and J ends, which lost 4 bases and 3 bases, there was a span of 11 bases. The germline CDR1 and CDR2 sequences are SGHRS and YFSETQ.

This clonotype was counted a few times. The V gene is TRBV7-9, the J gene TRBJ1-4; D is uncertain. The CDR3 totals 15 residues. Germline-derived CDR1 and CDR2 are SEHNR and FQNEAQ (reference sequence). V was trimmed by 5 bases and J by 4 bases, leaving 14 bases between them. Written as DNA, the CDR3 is TGTGCCAGCAGCCGCGGCGGAATCCTTAATGAAAAACTGTTTTTT. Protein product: CASSRGGILNEKLFF. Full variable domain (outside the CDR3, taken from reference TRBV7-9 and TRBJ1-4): DTGVSQNPRHKITKRGQNVTFRCDPISEHNRLYWYRQTLGQGPEFLTYFQNEAQLEKSRLLSDRFSAERPKGSFSTLEIQRTEQGDSAMYLCASSRGGILNEKLFFGSGTQLSVL.

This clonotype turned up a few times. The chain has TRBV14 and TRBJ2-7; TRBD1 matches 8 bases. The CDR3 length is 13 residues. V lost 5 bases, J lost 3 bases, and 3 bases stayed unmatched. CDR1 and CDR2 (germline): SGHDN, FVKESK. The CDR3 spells CASSGTGYYEQYF. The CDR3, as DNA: TGTGCCAGCAGCGGGACAGGCTACTACGAGCAGTACTTC.

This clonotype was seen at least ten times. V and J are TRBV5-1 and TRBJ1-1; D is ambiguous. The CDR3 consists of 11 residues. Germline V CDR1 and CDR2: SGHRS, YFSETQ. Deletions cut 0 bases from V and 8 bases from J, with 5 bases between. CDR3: CASSLDREAFF. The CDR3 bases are TGCGCCAGCAGCTTGGACAGAGAAGCTTTCTTT.

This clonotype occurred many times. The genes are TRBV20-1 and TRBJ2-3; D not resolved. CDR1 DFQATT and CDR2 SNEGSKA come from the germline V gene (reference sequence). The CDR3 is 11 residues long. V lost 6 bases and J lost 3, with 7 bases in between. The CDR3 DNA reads TGCAGTGCGAGGAAGACAGATACGCAGTATTTT. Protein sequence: CSARKTDTQYF.

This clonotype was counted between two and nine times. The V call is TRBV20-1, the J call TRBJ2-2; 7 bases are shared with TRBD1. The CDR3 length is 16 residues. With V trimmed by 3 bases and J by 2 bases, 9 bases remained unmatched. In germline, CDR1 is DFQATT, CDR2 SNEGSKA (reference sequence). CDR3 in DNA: TGCAGTGCTAGCCCCCCACAGGGGACAAACACCGGGGAGCTGTTTTTT. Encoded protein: CSASPPQGTNTGELFF.

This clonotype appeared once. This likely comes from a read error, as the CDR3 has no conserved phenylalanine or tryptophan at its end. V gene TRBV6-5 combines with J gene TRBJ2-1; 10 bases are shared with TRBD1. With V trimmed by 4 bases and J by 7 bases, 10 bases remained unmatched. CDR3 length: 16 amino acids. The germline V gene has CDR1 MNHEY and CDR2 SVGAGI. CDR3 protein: CASSSTVGQGINEQFL. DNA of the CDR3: TGTGCCAGCAGTTCCACGGTGGGACAGGGGATTAATGAGCAGTTCCTC.

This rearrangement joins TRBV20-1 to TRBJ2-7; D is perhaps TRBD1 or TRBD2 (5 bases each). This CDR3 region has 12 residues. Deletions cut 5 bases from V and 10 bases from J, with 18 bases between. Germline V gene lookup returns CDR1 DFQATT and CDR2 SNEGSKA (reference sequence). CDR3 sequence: CSAVGTPPFQYF. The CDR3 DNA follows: TGCAGTGCTGTGGGGACGCCGCCTTTTCAGTACTTC.

CDR3 sequence reads: CASRVTGTSTDTQYF. CDR3 coding DNA: TGCGCCAGCAGGGTGACAGGGACCTCAACAGATACGCAGTATTTT. The chain is built from TRBV5-1 and TRBJ2-3, with 7 positions matching TRBD1. This CDR3 has 15 amino acids. Losses at the gene ends were 5 bases for V and 3 bases for J; bases not matched to a gene: 9. The germline V gene encodes CDR1 SGHRS and CDR2 YFSETQ.

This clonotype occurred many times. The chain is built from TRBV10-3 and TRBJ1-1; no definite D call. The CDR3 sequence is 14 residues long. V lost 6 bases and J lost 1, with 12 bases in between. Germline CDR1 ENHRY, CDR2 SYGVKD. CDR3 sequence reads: CAISFSSQNTEAFF. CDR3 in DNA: TGTGCCATCAGCTTCTCCTCCCAGAACACTGAAGCTTTCTTT.

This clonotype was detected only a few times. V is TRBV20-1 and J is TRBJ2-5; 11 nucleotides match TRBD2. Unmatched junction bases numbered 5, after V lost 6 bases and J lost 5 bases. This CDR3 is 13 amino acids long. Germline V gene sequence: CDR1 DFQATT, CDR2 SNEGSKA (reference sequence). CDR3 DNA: TGCAGTGCCCCTAGCGGGGGGTTGGAGACCCAGTACTTC. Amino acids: CSAPSGGLETQYF.